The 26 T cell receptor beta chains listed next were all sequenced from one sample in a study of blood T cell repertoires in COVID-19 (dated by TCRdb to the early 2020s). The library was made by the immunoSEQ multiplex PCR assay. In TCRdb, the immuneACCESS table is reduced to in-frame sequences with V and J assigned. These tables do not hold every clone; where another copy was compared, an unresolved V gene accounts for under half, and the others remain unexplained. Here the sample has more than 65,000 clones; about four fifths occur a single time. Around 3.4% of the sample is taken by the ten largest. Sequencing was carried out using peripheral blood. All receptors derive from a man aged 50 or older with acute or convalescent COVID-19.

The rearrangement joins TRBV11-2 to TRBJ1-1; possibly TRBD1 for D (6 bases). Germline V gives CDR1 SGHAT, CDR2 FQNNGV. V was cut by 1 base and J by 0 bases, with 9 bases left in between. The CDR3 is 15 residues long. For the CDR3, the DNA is TGTGCCAGCAGCTTAGTAGACAGGATGAACACTGAAGCTTTCTTT. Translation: CASSLVDRMNTEAFF.

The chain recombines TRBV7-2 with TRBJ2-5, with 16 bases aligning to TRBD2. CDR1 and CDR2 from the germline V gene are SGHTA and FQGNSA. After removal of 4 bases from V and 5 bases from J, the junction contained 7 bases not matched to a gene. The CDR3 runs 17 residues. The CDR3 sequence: CASSSGLAGGSGETQYF. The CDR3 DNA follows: TGTGCCAGCAGCTCGGGACTAGCGGGGGGGTCCGGGGAGACCCAGTACTTC.

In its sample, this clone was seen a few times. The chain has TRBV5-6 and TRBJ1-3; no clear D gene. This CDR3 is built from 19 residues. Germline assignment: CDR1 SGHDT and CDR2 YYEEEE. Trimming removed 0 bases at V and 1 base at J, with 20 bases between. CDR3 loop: CASSLDFRSPYISGNTIYF. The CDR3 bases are TGTGCCAGCAGCTTGGATTTCAGGTCGCCGTACATTTCTGGAAACACCATATATTTT.

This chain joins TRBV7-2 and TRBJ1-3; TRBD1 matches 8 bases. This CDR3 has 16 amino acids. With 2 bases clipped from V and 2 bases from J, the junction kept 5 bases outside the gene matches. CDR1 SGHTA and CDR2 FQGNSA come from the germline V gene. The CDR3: CASSLNPQGAGNTIYF. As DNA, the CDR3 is TGTGCCAGCAGCTTAAACCCACAGGGGGCTGGAAACACCATATATTTT.

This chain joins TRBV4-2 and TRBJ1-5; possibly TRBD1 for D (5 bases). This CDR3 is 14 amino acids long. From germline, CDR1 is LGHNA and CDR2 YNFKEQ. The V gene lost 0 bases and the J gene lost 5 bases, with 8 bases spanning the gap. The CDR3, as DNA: TGTGCCAGCAGCCAAGATCTAGGGGATCAGCCCCAGCATTTT. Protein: CASSQDLGDQPQHF.

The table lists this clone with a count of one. CDR3 protein: CASSTGTGGVLGNTEAFF. The CDR3 DNA reads as TGTGCCAGTAGTACAGGGACAGGGGGCGTTTTGGGGAACACTGAAGCTTTCTTT. The chain employs TRBV19 and TRBJ1-1; 12 nucleotides line up with TRBD1. Germline loops: CDR1 LNHDA, CDR2 SQIVND (reference sequence). The CDR3 is 18 residues long. After removal of 4 bases from V and 1 base from J, the junction contained 10 bases not matched to a gene.

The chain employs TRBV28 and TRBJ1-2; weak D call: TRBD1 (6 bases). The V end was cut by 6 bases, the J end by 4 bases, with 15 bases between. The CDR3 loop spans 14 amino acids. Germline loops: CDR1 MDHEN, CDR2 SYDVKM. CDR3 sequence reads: CASSPRGWGYGYTF. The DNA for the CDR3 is TGTGCCAGCAGCCCGAGGGGGTGGGGCTATGGCTACACCTTC.

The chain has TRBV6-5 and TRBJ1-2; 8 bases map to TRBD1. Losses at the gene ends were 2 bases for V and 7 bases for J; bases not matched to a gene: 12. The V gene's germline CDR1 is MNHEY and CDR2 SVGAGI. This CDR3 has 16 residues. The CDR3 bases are TGTGCCAGCAGTTACCGGGGTACAGGGGGGTTAGGTGGCTACACCTTC. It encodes CASSYRGTGGLGGYTF.

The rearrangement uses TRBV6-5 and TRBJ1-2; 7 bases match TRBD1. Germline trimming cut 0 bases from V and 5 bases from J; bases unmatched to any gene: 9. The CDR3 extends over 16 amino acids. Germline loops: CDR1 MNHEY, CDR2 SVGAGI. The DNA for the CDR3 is TGTGCCAGCAGTTACTCGGGCAGGGGGGACGGTTATGGCTACACCTTC. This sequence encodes CASSYSGRGDGYGYTF.

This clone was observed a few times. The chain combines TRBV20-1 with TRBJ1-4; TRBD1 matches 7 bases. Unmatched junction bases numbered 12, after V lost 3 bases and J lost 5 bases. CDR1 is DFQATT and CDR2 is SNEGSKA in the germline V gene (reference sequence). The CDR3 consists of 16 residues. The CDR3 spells CSASEPPGGGNEKLFF. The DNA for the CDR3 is TGCAGTGCTAGTGAACCCCCAGGGGGAGGAAATGAAAAACTGTTTTTT.

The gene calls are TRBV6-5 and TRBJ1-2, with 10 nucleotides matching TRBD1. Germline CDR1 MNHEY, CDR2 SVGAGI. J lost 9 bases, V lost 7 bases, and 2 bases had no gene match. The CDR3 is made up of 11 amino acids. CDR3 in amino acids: CASKGQGSYTF. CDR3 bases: TGTGCCAGCAAGGGACAGGGGAGCTACACCTTC.

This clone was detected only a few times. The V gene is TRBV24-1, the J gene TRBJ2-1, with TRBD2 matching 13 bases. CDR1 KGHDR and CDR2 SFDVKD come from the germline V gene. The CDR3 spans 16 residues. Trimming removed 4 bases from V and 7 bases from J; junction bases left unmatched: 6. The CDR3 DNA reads TGTGCCACCAGTGAGGGACTAGCGGGATACAATAATGAGCAGTTCTTC. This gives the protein CATSEGLAGYNNEQFF.

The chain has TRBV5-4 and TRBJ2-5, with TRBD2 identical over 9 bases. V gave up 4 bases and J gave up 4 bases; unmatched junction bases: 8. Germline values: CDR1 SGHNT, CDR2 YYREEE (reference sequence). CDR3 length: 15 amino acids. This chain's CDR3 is CASSQQREDRETQYF. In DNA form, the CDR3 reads TGTGCCAGCAGCCAACAGCGGGAGGATAGAGAGACCCAGTACTTC.

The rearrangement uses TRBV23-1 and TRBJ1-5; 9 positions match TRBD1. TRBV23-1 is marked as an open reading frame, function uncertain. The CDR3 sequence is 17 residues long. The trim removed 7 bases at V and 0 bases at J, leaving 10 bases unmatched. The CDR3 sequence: CASKRDRAGYSNQPQHF. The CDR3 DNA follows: TGCGCCAGCAAGCGGGACAGGGCGGGTTATAGCAATCAGCCCCAGCATTTT.

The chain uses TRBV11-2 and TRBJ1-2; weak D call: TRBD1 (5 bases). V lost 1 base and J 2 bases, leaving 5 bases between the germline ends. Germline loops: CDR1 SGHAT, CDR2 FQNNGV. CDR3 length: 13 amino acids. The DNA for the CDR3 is TGTGCCAGCAGCTTAGGGACAAACTATGGCTACACCTTC. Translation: CASSLGTNYGYTF.

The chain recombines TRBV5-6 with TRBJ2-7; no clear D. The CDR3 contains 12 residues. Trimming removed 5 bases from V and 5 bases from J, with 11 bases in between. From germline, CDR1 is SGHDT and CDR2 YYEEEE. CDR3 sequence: CASRESVNEQYF. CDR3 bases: TGTGCCAGCAGGGAGTCGGTTAACGAGCAGTACTTC.

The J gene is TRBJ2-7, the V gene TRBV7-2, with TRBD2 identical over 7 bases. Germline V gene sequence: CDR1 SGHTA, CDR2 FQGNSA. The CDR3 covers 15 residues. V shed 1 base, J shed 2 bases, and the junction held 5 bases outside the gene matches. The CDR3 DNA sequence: TGTGCCAGCAGCTTAGGGCCTAGCGGAGCCTACGAGCAGTACTTC. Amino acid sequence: CASSLGPSGAYEQYF. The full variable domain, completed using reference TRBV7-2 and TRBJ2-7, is GAGVSQSPSNKVTEKGKDVELRCDPISGHTALYWYRQSLGQGLEFLIYFQGNSAPDKSGLPSDRFSAERTGGSVSTLTIQRTQQEDSAVYLCASSLGPSGAYEQYFGPGTRLTVT.

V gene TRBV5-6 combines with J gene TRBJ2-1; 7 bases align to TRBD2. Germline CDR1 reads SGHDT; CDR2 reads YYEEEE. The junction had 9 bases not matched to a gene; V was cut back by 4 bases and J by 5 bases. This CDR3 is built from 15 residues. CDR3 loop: CASSPLAGDDNEQFF. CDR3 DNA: TGTGCCAGCAGCCCCCTCGCGGGGGACGACAATGAGCAGTTCTTC. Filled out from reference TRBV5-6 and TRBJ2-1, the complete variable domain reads DAGVTQSPTHLIKTRGQQVTLRCSPKSGHDTVSWYQQALGQGPQFIFQYYEEEERQRGNFPDRFSGHQFPNYSSELNVNALLLGDSALYLCASSPLAGDDNEQFFGPGTRLTVL.

The CDR3 region is CASSTQCQDRGTYNEQFF. In DNA, the CDR3 is TGTGCCAGCAGCACCCAGTGCCAAGACAGGGGCACCTACAATGAGCAGTTCTTC. The rearrangement links TRBV21-1 to TRBJ2-1; TRBD1, the D gene given by the table, was not confirmed from the DNA. TRBV21-1 has pseudogene status. The CDR3 covers 18 residues.

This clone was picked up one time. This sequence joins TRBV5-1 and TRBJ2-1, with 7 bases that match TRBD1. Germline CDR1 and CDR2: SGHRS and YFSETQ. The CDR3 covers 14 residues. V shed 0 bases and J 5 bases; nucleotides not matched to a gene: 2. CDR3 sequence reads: CASSLGQGNNEQFF. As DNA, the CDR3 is TGCGCCAGCAGCTTGGGACAGGGAAACAATGAGCAGTTCTTC.

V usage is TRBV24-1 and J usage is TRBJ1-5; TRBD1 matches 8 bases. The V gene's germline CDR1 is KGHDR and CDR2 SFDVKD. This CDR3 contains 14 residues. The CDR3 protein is CATGGAGGEQPQHF. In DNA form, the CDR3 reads TGTGCTACAGGCGGGGCAGGGGGCGAGCAGCCCCAGCATTTT.

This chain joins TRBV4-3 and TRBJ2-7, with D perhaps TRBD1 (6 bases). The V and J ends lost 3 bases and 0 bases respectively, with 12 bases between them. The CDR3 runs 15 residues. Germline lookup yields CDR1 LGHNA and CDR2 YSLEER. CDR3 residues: CASSHTQGVSYEQYF. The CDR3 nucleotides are TGCGCCAGCAGCCATACACAGGGAGTCTCCTACGAGCAGTACTTC.

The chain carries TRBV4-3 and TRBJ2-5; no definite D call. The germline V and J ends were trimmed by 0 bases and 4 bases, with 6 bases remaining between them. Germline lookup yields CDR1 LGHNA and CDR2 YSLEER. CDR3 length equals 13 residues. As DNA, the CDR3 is TGCGCCAGCAGCCAAGATCGTTTAGAGACCCAGTACTTC. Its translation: CASSQDRLETQYF.

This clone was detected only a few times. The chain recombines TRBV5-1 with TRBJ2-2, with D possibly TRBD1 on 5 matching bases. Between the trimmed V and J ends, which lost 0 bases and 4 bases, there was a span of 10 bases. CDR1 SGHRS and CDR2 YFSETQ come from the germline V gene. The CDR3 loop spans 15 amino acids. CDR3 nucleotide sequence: TGCGCCAGCAGCTTGGATGGTGGGGCCACCGGGGAGCTGTTTTTT. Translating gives CASSLDGGATGELFF.

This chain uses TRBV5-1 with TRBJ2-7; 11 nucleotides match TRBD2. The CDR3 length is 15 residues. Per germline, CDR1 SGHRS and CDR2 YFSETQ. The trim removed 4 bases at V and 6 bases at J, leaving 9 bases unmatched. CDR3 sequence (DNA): TGCGCCAGCAGCCCTGCTCTAGCGGGAGGAGTCGAGCAGTACTTC. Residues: CASSPALAGGVEQYF.

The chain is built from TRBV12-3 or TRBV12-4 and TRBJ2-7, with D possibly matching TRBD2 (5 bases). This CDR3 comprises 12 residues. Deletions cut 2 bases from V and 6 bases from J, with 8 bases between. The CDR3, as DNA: TGTGCCAGCAGTTTATCCGGGGTCGAGCAGTACTTC. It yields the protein CASSLSGVEQYF.